The following is a T cell receptor beta chain sequence with its context. V shed 2 bases and J 4 bases; nucleotides not matched to a gene: 10. From germline, CDR1 is SGHRS and CDR2 YFSETQ. This CDR3 contains 16 residues. In the source study's methods: Counts of nucleated cells, estimated from reference gene primer amplification, were obtained. The repertoire was sequenced with immunoSEQ multiplex PCR; TCRdb's copy has only in-frame clones and lacks some. V, J and clone size derive from that table, while D and trimming were established from the DNA sequence. This table has about 78,000 clones, around 90% appearing once. This entry is derived from a study of blood T cell repertoires in COVID-19. About the research overall: The United States, Italy and Spain were the sources of the acute and convalescent COVID-19 samples. Sample material is recorded as cDNA or gDNA derived from T cells, B-cell-depleted T cells, or PBMCs.

This chain joins TRBV5-1 and TRBJ2-7, with TRBD1 matching over 9 bases. The sample consisted of peripheral blood. The TCR sequence derives from a woman between 50 and 59 years old in a cohort sampled during active COVID-19. CDR3 in amino acids: CASSFGQGSVRYEQYF. CDR3 coding DNA: TGCGCCAGCAGCTTCGGACAGGGGAGTGTGAGATACGAGCAGTACTTC.